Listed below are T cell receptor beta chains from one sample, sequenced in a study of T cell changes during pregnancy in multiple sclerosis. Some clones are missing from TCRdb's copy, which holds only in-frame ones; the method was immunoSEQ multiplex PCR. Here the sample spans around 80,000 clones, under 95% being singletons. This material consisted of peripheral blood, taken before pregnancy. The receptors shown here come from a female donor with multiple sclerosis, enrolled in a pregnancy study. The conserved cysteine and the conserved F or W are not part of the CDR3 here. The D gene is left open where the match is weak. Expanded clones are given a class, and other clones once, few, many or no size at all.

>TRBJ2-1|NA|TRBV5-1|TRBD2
ASSVRGDYNEQF
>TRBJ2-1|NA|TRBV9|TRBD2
ASSVAKRGSSYNEQF
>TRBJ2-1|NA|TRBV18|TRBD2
ASSPLAGGDEQF
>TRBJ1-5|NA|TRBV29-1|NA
SAQSSSNQPQH
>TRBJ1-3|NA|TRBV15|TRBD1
ATSRDRGSGNTIY
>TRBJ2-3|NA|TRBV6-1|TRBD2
ASSVGAGLAGGEGQY
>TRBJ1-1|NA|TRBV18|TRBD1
ASSPLPGTGSIEAF
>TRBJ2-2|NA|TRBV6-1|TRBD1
ASSTQGTGELF
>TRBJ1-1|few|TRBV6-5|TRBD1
ASTNRGRLAEAF
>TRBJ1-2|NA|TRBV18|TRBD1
ASSPPTGGGGYT
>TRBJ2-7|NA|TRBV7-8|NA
ASSLDRGYEQY
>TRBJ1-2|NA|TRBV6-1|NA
ASSSTGSYGYT
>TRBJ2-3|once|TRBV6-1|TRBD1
ASSEGQGDTQY
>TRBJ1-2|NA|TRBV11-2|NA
ASSLDRGLANYGYT
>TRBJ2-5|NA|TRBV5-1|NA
ASSLAGDSETQY
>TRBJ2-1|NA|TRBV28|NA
ASSRWPADNEQF
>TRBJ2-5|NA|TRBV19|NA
ASSISGGVQETQY
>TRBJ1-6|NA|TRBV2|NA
ASSGAGNNSPLH
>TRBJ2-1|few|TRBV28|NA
ASSLLGREQF
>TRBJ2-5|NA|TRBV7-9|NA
ASSLGIAQETQY
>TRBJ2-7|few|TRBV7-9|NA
ASSRTTTYEQY
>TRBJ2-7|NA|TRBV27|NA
ASSPRQGWYEQY
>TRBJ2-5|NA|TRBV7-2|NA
ASSLTQQETQY
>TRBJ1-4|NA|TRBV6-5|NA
ASSYSTGAGEKLF
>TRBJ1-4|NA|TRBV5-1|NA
ASRPRGDGEKLF
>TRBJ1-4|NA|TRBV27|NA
ASSPQGGEKLF
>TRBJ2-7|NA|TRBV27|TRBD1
ASSLGGQVSSYEQY
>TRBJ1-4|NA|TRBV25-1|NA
ASSESGVEKLF
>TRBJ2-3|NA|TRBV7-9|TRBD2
ASSLALGGGNTDTQY
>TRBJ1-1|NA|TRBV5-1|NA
ASSPATNTEAF
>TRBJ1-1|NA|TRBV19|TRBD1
ASSITETGTRAF